The present entry profiles one TCR beta chain with its context. Its antigen is unknown. Every patient had relapsed following autologous stem cell transplantation, and cohorts differed in brentuximab vedotin exposure. Some clones are missing from TCRdb's copy, which holds only in-frame ones; the method was immunoSEQ multiplex PCR. In the table there are around 43,000 clones, roughly 73% of which are singletons. This entry belongs to a study of PD-1 blockade in classical Hodgkin lymphoma. In the study overall: Once every 2 weeks, patients received intravenous nivolumab at 3 mg/kg.

Germline V gene sequence: CDR1 SNHLY, CDR2 FYNNEI. V was shortened by 6 bases and J by 6 bases, with 14 bases between the two germline ends. The length of the CDR3 is 13 residues. Study results and limitations: Individuals who commenced nivolumab within less than 1 year of ASCT were excluded.

The TCR was taken from a human donor with classical Hodgkin lymphoma. V and J are TRBV2 and TRBJ1-2; D unresolved. Sequencing was performed on peripheral blood mononuclear cells (PBMCs), taken at baseline. In DNA, the CDR3 is TGTGCCAGCAGCCGGGAACTATCTGATGGCTACACCTTC. This translates into CASSRELSDGYTF.